The present entry profiles one TCR beta chain with its context. Its target is not known. Extraction yielded at least 5.5 micrograms of total RNA per sample. The sample comes from a study of blood T cells in healthy people across ages. About the study: When template switching was applied, about one barcoded beta molecule was captured per two T cells. Study-level findings and limits: Donors of long life had a larger count of naive CD4+ cells and greater diversity than aged donors.

The CDR3 has 14 amino acids. V gave up 10 bases and J gave up 6 bases, with 19 bases separating them. With a J-beta primer mix and a sample-barcoded 5' primer, a second PCR ran about 6 to 11 cycles. TCRdb called the 5' RACE reads again in MiXCR, with one record for every CDR3 protein. The sample gives roughly 1.9 million distinct CDR3 sequences, around 42% of which show up once; about 21% is in the top ten. The sample was blood. The sequence came from a human donor in good health. This chain connects TRBV12-3 or TRBV12-4 to TRBJ2-1; no firm D call. CDR3 protein: CATAQGADTNEQFF. CDR3 in DNA: TGTGCCACCGCCCAAGGAGCCGATACCAATGAGCAGTTCTTC.